This TCR beta chain was retrieved from a study of cytomegalovirus exposure and HLA in healthy donors. Turning to the study itself: Membership in the Caucasian-associated ancestry cluster was found for 65% to 85% of a few hundred genotyped donors.

PCR was performed using 60 Vbeta and 13 Jbeta primers. TCRdb keeps only in-frame clones here, not all; method: immunoSEQ multiplex PCR. The sample has around 220,000 clones, roughly 83% seen once; the top ten hold around 1.4%. General observations from the study: Among the CMV-associated chains, three were confirmed in vitro as specific for CMV antigens.

CDR3 length: 13 residues. The V end was cut by 5 bases, the J end by 4 bases, with 11 bases between. Germline V gives CDR1 SGHTA, CDR2 FQGNSA. Regarding this clone: Its antigen is currently unknown.

This chain uses TRBV7-2 with TRBJ1-1; TRBD1 is a possible D gene (6 bases). The sequencing input was PBMCs. The clonotype originates from a girl aged 5-17 years in good health and CMV-seronegative. CDR3: CASSPVGGTEAFF. CDR3 bases: TGTGCCAGCAGCCCAGTAGGGGGCACTGAAGCTTTCTTT.